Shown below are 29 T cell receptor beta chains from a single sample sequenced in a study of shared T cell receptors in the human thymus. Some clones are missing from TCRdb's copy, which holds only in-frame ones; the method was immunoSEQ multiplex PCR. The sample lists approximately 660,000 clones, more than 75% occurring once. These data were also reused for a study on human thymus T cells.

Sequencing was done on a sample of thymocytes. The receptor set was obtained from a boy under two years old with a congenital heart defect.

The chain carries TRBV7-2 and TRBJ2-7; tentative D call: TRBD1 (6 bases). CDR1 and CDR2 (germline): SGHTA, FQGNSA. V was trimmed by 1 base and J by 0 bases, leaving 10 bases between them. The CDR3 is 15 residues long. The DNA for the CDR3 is TGTGCCAGCAGCTTAGGGTTGGACAGCTCCTACGAGCAGTACTTC. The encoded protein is CASSLGLDSSYEQYF.

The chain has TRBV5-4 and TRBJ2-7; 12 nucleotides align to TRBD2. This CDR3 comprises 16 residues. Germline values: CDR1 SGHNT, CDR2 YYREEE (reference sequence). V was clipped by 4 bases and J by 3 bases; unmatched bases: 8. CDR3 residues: CASSPFVTSGSYEQYF. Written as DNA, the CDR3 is TGTGCCAGCAGCCCTTTCGTGACTAGCGGGAGCTACGAGCAGTACTTC.

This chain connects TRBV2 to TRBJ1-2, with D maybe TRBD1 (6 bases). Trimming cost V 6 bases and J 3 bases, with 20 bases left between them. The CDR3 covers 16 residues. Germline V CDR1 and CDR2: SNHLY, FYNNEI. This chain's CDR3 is CASRAETGSRDYGYTF. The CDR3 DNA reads TGTGCCAGCAGGGCAGAAACAGGGTCCAGGGACTATGGCTACACCTTC.

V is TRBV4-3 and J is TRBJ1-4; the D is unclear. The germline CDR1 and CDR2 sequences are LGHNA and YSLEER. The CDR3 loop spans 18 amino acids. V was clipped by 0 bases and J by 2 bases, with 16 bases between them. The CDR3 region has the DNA TGCGCCAGCAGCCAAGATGTGGGCAGGTATGGGACTAATGAAAAACTGTTTTTT. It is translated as CASSQDVGRYGTNEKLFF.

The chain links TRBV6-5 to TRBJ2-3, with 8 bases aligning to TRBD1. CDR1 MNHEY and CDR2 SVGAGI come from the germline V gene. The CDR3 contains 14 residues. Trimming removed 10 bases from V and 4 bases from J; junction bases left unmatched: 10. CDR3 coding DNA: TGTGCCACCTACGGACAGGGAACATCAGATACGCAGTATTTT. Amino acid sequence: CATYGQGTSDTQYF.

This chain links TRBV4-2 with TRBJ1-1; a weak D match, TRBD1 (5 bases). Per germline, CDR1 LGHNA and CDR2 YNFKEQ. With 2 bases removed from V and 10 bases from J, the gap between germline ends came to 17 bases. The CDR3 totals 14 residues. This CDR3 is CASSQIKGRGGAFF. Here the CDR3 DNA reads TGTGCCAGCAGCCAAATCAAGGGACGGGGGGGAGCTTTCTTT.

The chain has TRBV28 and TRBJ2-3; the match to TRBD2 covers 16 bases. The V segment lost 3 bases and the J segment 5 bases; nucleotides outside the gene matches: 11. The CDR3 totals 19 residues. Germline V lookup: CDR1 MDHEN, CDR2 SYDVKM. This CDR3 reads CASSFWWGLAGGPIDTQYF. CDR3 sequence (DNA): TGTGCCAGCAGTTTCTGGTGGGGACTAGCGGGAGGGCCGATAGATACGCAGTATTTT.

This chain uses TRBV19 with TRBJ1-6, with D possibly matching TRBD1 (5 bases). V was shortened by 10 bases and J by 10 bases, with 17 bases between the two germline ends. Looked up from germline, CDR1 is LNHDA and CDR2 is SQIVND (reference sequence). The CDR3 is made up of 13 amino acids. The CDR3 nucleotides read TGTGCCACCGCGGGGGGAGTAGGCTCACCCCTCCACTTT. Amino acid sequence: CATAGGVGSPLHF.

CDR3 amino acids: CASSSASGFPDTQYF. CDR3 in DNA: TGTGCCAGCAGTTCGGCTAGCGGGTTCCCAGATACGCAGTATTTT. The chain combines TRBV6-6 with TRBJ2-3, with 8 nucleotides matching TRBD2. The CDR3 runs to 15 residues. J was trimmed by 4 bases and V by 4 bases; bases with no gene match: 7. Germline V gene data show CDR1 as MNHNY and CDR2 as SVGAGI (reference sequence).

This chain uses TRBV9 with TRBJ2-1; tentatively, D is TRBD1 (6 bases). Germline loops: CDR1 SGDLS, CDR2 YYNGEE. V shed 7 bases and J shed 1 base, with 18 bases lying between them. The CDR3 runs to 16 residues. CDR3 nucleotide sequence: TGTGCCAGCCGTCCCTGGAGGACAGCGTCCTACAATGAGCAGTTCTTC. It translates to CASRPWRTASYNEQFF.

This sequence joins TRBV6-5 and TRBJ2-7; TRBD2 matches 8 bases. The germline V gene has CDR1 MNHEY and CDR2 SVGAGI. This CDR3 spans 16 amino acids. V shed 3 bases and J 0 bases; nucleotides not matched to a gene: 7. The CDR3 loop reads CASSYKLAVSSYEQYF. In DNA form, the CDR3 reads TGTGCCAGCAGTTATAAACTAGCGGTCAGCTCCTACGAGCAGTACTTC.

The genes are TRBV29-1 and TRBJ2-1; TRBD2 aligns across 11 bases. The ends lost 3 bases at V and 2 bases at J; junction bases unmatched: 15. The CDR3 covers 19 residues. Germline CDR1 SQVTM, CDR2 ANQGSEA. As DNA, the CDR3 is TGCAGCGTTGAGGCTCCCGGGACTAGCGGAAAAGACCCCTACAATGAGCAGTTCTTC. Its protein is CSVEAPGTSGKDPYNEQFF.

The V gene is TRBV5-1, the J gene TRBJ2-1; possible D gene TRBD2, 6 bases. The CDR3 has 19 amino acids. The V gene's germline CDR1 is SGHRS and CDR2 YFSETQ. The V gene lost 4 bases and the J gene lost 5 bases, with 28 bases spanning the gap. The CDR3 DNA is TGCGCCAGCAGCCCCCGGAGAGGAGGGGCGCGGGACCCTCACAATGAGCAGTTCTTC. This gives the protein CASSPRRGGARDPHNEQFF. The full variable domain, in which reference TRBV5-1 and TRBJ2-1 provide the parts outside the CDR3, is KAGVTQTPRYLIKTRGQQVTLSCSPISGHRSVSWYQQTPGQGLQFLFEYFSETQRNKGNFPGRFSGRQFSNSRSEMNVSTLELGDSALYLCASSPRRGGARDPHNEQFFGPGTRLTVL.

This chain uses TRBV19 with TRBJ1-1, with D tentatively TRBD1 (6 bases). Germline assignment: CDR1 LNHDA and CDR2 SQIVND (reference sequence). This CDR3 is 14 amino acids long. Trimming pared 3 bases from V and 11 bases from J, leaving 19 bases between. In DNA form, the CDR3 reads TGTGCCAGTAGTATTAAATACAGGGAAGTAGACGCTTTCTTT. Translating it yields CASSIKYREVDAFF.

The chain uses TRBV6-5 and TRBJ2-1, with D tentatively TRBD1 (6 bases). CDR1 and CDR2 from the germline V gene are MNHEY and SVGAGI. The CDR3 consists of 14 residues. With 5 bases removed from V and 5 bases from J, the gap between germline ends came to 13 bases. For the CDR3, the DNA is TGTGCCAGCAGTAACAGGGCGTACCACAATGAGCAGTTCTTC. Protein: CASSNRAYHNEQFF.

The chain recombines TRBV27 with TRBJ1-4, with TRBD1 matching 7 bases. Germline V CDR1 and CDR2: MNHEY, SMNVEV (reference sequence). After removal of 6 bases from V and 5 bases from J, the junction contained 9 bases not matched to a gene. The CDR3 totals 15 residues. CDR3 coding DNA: TGTGCCAGCAGACCCCGGACAGGAGACAATGAAAAACTGTTTTTT. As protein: CASRPRTGDNEKLFF.

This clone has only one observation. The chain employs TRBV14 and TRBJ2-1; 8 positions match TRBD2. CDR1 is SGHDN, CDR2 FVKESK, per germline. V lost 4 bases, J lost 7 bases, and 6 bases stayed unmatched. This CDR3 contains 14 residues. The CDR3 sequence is CASSPWREENEQFF. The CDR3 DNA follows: TGTGCCAGCAGCCCCTGGCGGGAGGAGAATGAGCAGTTCTTC.

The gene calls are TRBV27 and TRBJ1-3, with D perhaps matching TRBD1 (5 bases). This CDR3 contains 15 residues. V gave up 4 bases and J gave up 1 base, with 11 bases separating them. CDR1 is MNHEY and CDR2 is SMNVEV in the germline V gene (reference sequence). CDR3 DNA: TGTGCCAGCAGTTCCGCCGGGGGTTCTGGAAACACCATATATTTT. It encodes CASSSAGGSGNTIYF.

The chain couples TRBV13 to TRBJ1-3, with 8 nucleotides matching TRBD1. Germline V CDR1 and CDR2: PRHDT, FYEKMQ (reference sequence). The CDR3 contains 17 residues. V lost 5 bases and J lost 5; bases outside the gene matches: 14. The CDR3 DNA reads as TGTGCCAGCAGCCAGGACATTCAGGGGGCTGAAAGAAACACCATATATTTT. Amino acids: CASSQDIQGAERNTIYF. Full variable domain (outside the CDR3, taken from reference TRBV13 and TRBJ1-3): AAGVIQSPRHLIKEKRETATLKCYPIPRHDTVYWYQQGPGQDPQFLISFYEKMQSDKGSIPDRFSAQQFSDYHSELNMSSLELGDSALYFCASSQDIQGAERNTIYFGEGSWLTVV.

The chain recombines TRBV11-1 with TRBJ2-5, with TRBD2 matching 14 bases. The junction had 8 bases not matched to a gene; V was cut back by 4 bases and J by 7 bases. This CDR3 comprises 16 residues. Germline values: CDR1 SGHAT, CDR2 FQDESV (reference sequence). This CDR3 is CASSSTGLAGAGTQYF. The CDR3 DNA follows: TGTGCCAGCAGCTCGACGGGACTAGCGGGAGCGGGGACCCAGTACTTC.

CDR3 sequence reads: CASSREGAKGNQPQHF. The CDR3 region has the DNA TGCGCCAGCAGTCGAGAGGGGGCGAAGGGCAATCAGCCCCAGCATTTT. This chain uses TRBV23-1 with TRBJ1-5, with 7 bases fitting TRBD1. TRBV23-1 is annotated as an ORF whose role is uncertain. V gave up 4 bases and J gave up 2 bases; unmatched junction bases: 8. The CDR3 has 16 amino acids.

This CDR3 reads CASSPSVASGSTGELFF. The CDR3 coding sequence is TGTGCCAGTAGTCCGAGCGTGGCTAGCGGGAGTACCGGGGAGCTGTTTTTT. The V gene is TRBV19, the J gene TRBJ2-2, with 10 bases aligning to TRBD2. The CDR3 loop spans 17 amino acids. V lost 5 bases and J lost 5; bases outside the gene matches: 11. Germline V CDR1 and CDR2: LNHDA, SQIVND (reference sequence).

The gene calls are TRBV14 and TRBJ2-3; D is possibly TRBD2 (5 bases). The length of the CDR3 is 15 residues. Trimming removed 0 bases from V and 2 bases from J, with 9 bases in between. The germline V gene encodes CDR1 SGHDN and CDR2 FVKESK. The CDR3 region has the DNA TGTGCCAGCAGCCAAGAGGGAGCGGTCACAGATACGCAGTATTTT. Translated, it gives CASSQEGAVTDTQYF.

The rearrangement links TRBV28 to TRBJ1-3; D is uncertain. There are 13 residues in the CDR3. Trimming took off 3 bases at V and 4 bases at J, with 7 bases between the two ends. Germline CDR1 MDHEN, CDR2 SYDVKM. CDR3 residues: CASSFLVGNTIYF. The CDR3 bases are TGTGCCAGCAGTTTTCTCGTGGGAAACACCATATATTTT.

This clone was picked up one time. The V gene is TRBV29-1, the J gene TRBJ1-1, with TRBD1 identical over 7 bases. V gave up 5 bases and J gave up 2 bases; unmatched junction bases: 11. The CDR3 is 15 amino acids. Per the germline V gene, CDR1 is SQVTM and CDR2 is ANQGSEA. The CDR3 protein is CSVNYRQGVNTEAFF. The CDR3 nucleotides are TGCAGCGTTAACTATCGGCAGGGGGTTAACACTGAAGCTTTCTTT.

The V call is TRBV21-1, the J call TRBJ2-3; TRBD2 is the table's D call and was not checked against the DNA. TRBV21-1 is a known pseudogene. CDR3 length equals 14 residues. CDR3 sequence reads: CASGPGGFIYTQYF. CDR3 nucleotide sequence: TGTGCCAGCGGCCCCGGGGGGTTCATCTATACGCAGTATTTT.

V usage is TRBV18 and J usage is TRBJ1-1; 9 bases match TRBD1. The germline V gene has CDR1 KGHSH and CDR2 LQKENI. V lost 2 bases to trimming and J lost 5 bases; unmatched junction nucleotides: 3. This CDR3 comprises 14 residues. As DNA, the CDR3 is TGTGCCAGCTCACCAACAGGGGGCCGGACTGAAGCTTTCTTT. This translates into CASSPTGGRTEAFF. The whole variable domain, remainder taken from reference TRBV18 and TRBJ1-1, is NAGVMQNPRHLVRRRGQEARLRCSPMKGHSHVYWYRQLPEEGLKFMVYLQKENIIDESGMPKERFSAEFPKEGPSILRIQQVVRGDSAAYFCASSPTGGRTEAFFGQGTRLTVV.

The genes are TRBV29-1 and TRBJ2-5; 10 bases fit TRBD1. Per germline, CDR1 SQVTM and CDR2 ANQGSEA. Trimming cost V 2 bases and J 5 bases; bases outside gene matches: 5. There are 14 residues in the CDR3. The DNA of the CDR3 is TGCAGCGTTGAAACCGGGACAGGGGAGGAGACCCAGTACTTC. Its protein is CSVETGTGEETQYF.

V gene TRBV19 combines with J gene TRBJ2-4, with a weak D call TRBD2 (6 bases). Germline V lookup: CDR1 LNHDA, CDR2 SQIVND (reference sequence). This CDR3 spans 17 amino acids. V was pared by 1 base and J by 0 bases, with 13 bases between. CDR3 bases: TGTGCCAGTAGTATAGTCCGGGAGATCCTAGCCAAAAACATTCAGTACTTC. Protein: CASSIVREILAKNIQYF.